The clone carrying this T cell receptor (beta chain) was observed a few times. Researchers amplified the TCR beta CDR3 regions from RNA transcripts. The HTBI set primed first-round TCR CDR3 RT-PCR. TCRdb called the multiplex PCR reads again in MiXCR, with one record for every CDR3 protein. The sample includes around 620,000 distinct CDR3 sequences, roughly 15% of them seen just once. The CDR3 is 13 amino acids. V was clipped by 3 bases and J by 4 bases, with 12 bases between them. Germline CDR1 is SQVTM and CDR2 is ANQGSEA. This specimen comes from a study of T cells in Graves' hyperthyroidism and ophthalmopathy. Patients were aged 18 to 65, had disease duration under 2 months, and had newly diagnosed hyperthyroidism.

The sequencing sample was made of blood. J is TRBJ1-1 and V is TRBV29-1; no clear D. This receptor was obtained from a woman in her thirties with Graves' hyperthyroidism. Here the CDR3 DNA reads TGCAGCGTTGATGGAGGGTACGGCACTGAAGCTTTCTTT. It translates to CSVDGGYGTEAFF.